This paragraph reports one TCR beta chain. The sample originates from a study of blood T cell repertoires in COVID-19. Those who participated ranged in age from roughly 18 to 90 years and resided in approximately 23 US areas. Sequencing was performed with immunoSEQ multiplex PCR; in TCRdb, only in-frame clones are kept and a portion is missing. There are about 160,000 clones in the sample; around 84% occur only once, and roughly 8% lies in the top ten. Between the trimmed V and J ends, which lost 0 bases and 7 bases, there was a span of 12 bases. This CDR3 region has 14 residues. Germline values: CDR1 SGHNT, CDR2 YENEEA.

The TCR sequence derives from a woman in her 50s who had recovered from COVID-19. Sample: PBMCs or T cells enriched from blood (not recorded which). V usage is TRBV11-3 and J usage is TRBJ1-1; the D gene is possibly TRBD1 (6 bases). The chain's CDR3 is CASSLEAGVSEAFF. CDR3 nucleotide sequence: TGTGCCAGCAGCTTAGAGGCAGGGGTCAGTGAAGCTTTCTTT.